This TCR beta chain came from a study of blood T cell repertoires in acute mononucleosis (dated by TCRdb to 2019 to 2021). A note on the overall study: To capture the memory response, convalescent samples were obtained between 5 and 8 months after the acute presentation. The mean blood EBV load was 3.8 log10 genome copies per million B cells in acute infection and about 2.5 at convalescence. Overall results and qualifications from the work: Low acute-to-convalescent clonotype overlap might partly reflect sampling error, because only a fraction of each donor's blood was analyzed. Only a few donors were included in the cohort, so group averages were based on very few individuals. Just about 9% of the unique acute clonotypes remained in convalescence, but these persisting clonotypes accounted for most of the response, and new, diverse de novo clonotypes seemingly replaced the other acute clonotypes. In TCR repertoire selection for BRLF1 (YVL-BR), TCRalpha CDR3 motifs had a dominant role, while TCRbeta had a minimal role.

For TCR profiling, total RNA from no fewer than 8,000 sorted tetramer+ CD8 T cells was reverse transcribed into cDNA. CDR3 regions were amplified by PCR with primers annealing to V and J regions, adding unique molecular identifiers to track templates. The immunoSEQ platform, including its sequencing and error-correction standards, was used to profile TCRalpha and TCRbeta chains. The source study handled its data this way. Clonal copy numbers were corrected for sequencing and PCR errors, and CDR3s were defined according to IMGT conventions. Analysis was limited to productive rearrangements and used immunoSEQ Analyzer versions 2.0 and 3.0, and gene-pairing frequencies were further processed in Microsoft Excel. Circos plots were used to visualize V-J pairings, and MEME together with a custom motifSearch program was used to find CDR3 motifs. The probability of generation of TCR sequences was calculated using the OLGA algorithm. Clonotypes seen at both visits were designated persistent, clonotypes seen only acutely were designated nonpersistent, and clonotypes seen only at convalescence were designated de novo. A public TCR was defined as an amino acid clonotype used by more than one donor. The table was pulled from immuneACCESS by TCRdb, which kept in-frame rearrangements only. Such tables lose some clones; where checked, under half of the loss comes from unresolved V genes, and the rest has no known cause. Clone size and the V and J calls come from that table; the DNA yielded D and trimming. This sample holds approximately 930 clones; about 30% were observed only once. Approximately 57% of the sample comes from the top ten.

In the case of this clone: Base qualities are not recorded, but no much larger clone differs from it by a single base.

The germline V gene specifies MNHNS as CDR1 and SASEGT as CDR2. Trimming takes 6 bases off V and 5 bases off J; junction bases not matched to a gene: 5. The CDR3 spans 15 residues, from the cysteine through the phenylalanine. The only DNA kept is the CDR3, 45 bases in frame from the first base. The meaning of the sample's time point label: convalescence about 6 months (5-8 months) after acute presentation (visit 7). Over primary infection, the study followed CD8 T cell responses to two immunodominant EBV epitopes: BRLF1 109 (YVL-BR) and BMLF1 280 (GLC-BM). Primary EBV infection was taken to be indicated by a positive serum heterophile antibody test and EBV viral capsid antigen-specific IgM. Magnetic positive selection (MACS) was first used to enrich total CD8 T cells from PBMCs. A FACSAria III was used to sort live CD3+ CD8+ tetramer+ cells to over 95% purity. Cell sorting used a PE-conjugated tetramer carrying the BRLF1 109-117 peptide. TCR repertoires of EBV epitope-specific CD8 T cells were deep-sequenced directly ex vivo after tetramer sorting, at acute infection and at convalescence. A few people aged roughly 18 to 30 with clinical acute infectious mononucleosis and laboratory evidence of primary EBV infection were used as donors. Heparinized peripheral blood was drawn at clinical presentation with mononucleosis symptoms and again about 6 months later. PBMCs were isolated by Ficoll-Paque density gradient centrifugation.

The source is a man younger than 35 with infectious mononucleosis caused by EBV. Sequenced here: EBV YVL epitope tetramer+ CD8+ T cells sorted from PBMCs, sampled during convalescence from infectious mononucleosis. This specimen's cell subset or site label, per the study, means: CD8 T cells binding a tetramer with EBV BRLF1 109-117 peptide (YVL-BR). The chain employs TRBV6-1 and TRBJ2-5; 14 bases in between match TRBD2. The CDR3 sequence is CASRRLAGGAETQYF. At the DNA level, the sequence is TGTGCCAGCAGACGACTAGCGGGAGGGGCGGAGACCCAGTACTTC.